Sequencing of this TCR beta chain was carried out in a study of shared clonotypes between healthy human individuals. The V gene end was trimmed by 7 bases and the J gene end by 2 bases; junction bases not matched to a gene: 15. The CDR3 has 19 amino acids. The germline V gene encodes CDR1 LNHDA and CDR2 SQIVND (reference sequence). General study points: Clonotype sharing levels among donors were expected to vary with sequencing depth.

Of note for this clone: What it recognizes is unknown.

Every subset's genomic DNA went evenly onto several immunoSEQ plates. The table came from immunoSEQ multiplex PCR; TCRdb's copy has only in-frame clones and leaves some out. The sample lists over 1.4 million clones, around 97% seen once, with roughly 1.2% in the top ten. The chain employs TRBV19 and TRBJ2-6; 9 nucleotides match TRBD1. The TCR was taken from a man aged 25 to 40 in good health. The specimen sequenced was naive CD4+ T cells sorted from blood. Regarding subset: CD45RA+ positively selected. As DNA, the CDR3 is TGTGCCAGTATCAACCTAGGACAGGGGAAGAGTACTGGGGCCAACGTCCTGACTTTC. Its translation is CASINLGQGKSTGANVLTF.